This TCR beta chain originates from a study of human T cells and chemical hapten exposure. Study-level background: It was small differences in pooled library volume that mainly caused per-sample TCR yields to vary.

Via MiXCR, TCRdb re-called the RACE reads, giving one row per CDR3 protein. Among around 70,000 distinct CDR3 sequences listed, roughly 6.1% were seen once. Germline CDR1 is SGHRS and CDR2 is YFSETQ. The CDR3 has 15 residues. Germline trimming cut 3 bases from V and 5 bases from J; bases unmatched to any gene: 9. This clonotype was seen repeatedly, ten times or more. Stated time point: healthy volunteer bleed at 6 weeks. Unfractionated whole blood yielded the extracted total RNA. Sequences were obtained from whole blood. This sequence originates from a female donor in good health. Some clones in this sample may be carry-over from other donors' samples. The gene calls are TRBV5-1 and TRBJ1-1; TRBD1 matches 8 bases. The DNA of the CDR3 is TGCGCCAGCAGCTCTGGACAGGGCGAATGGACTGAAGCTTTCTTT. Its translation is CASSSGQGEWTEAFF.